The following is a T cell receptor (beta chain) sequence with its context. The record originates from a study of PD-1 blockade in mismatch repair-deficient tumors. The protocol was immunoSEQ multiplex PCR, while the TCRdb copy is restricted to in-frame clones and leaves out a portion. The data show 100,000 to 150,000 clones, about nine tenths seen once. V was shortened by 5 bases and J by 1 base, with 19 bases between the two germline ends. This CDR3 region has 17 residues. Germline values: CDR1 SGHVS, CDR2 FQNEAQ. The material was peripheral blood, obtained 70 to 72 weeks after starting pembrolizumab. This sequence joins TRBV7-8 and TRBJ2-3, with a weak D call TRBD2 (7 bases). This receptor was identified in an adult with mismatch repair-deficient cancer. The CDR3 loop reads CASSHRGRELGTDTQYF. As DNA, the CDR3 is TGTGCCAGCAGCCATCGGGGGCGGGAGCTTGGCACAGATACGCAGTATTTT.